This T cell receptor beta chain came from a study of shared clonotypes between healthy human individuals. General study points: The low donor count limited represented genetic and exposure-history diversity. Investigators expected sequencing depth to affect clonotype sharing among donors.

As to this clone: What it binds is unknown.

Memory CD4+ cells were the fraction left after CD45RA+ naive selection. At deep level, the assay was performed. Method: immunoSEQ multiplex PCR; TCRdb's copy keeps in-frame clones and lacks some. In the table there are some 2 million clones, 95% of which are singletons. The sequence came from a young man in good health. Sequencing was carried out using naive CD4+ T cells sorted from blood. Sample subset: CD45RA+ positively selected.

CDR3 sequence: CASSLAGGGAGSPLHF. DNA of the CDR3: TGCGCCAGCAGCTTGGCCGGCGGAGGGGCTGGCTCACCCCTCCACTTT. This chain links TRBV5-1 with TRBJ1-6, with a possible D match to TRBD1 (5 bases). There are 16 residues in the CDR3. V gave up 0 bases and J gave up 10 bases, with 17 bases separating them. Germline lookup yields CDR1 SGHRS and CDR2 YFSETQ.